This T cell receptor (beta chain) derives from a study of blood T cell repertoires in COVID-19. The cohort comprised adults aged 18 to 89 years residing in about 25 US areas. Cohort 3 recovered donors had two negative PCRs, clearance, or symptom resolution. Original handling: Cell counts per sample came from amplifying reference gene primers. The assay was immunoSEQ multiplex PCR, and TCRdb's table has in-frame clones only and misses some. V, J and clone size are taken as reported in that table, and D and trimming were inferred from the DNA itself. The sample has a few hundred thousand clones, around 92% seen once. Germline V CDR1 and CDR2: SGDLS, YYNGEE. The V segment lost 1 base and the J segment 7 bases; nucleotides outside the gene matches: 9. The CDR3 runs to 17 residues.

The receptor was isolated from a woman in her sixties or seventies who had recovered from COVID-19. Sequencing used PBMCs or T cells enriched from blood (not recorded which). The chain carries TRBV9 and TRBJ2-2; 11 bases line up with TRBD2. The CDR3 DNA sequence: TGTGCCAGCAGCGTACCGATACTAGCGGGAGCCGGCGGGGAGCTGTTTTTT. This sequence encodes CASSVPILAGAGGELFF.